The 22 T cell receptor beta chains presented below share a single source sample, sequenced in a study of T cells in women clearing cervical HPV infection. Libraries were prepared by immunoSEQ multiplex PCR; TCRdb keeps only in-frame clonotypes and omits some of them. The sample totals about 32,000 clones; its top ten clones hold about 7.1%. Sequenced input: blood buffy coat. Receptors originate from a woman aged 18 to 75 with a cervical HPV16 infection that either progressed to CIN3+ or cleared (not recorded which).

Comments on this clone: The read gets to within 3 residues of the CDR3 end, and the germline J gene fills in the rest. The genes are TRBV4-1 and TRBJ1-2; D is possibly TRBD1 (6 bases). V lost 5 bases to trimming and J lost 0 bases, with 13 bases between them. This CDR3 contains 15 residues. The germline V gene has CDR1 MGHRA and CDR2 YSYEKL. CDR3 bases read: TGCGCCAGCAGCGTAATGACAGGTTCTAACTATGGC. As protein: CASSVMTGSNYG. The entire CDR3 sequence reads CASSVMTGSNYGYTF.

Comment on this clone: The read ends 3 residues early relative to the CDR3; the germline J gene fills the gap. The V call is TRBV5-6, the J call TRBJ2-1; 11 positions match TRBD1. After removal of 4 bases from V and 4 bases from J, the junction contained 4 bases not matched to a gene. This CDR3 has 15 amino acids. The germline V gene encodes CDR1 SGHDT and CDR2 YYEEEE. CDR3 bases read: TGTGCCAGCAGCCCTGGGACAGGGGGATACAATGAG. This codes for CASSPGTGGYNE. The whole CDR3 reads CASSPGTGGYNEQFF.

A note on this clone: The read gets to within 3 residues of the CDR3 end, and the germline J gene fills in the rest. The chain links TRBV5-1 to TRBJ1-2, with D possibly matching TRBD1 (5 bases). The V end was cut by 0 bases, the J end by 4 bases, with 16 bases between. CDR1 and CDR2 (germline): SGHRS, YFSETQ. The CDR3 covers 16 residues. This CDR3 reads CASSLAWFGGIYGYTF. The covered CDR3 bases are TGCGCCAGCAGCTTGGCCTGGTTCGGGGGTATCTATGGC.

Note on this clone: The observed sequence ends 3 residues before the CDR3 terminus, with the missing tail filled in from the germline J gene. The chain links TRBV5-6 to TRBJ1-6; no firm D call. This CDR3 spans 14 amino acids. Between the trimmed V and J ends, which lost 4 bases and 7 bases, there was a span of 12 bases. Germline V CDR1 and CDR2: SGHDT, YYEEEE. The CDR3 loop reads CASSPRVGNSPLHF. The part of the CDR3 DNA that was read is TGTGCCAGCAGCCCCCGGGTCGGGAATTCACCC.

To note about this clone: Read coverage stops 3 residues before the CDR3 terminus; the germline J gene supplies the remainder. This chain joins TRBV18 and TRBJ1-1; 8 bases fit TRBD1. V shed 3 bases and J 5 bases; nucleotides not matched to a gene: 5. This CDR3 contains 14 residues. Germline CDR1 and CDR2: KGHSH and LQKENI. CDR3 sequence: CASSPSRGRTEAFF. CDR3 DNA (partial): TGTGCCAGCTCACCGTCCAGGGGGCGGACTGAA.

This CDR3 reads CASSPTQNTEAFF. Incomplete CDR3 DNA: TGTGCCAGCAGCCCGACACAGAACACTGAA. J is TRBJ1-1 and V is TRBV7-6; D not resolved. Read coverage stops 3 residues before the CDR3 terminus; the germline J gene supplies the remainder. The CDR3 covers 13 residues. The V and J ends lost 5 bases and 1 base respectively, with 8 bases between them. Per the germline V gene, CDR1 is SGHVS and CDR2 is FNYEAQ.

As for this clone: Sequencing ends 3 residues short of the CDR3 end; the germline J gene provides the rest. This sequence joins TRBV5-1 and TRBJ1-6, with TRBD1 matching over 8 bases. Germline lookup yields CDR1 SGHRS and CDR2 YFSETQ. This CDR3 comprises 15 residues. Losses at the gene ends were 0 bases for V and 7 bases for J; bases not matched to a gene: 3. The CDR3 is CASSLGTGRNSPLHF. The covered CDR3 bases are TGCGCCAGCAGCTTGGGGACAGGGAGGAATTCACCC.

Details on this clone: The read ends 3 residues early relative to the CDR3; the germline J gene fills the gap. This chain uses TRBV7-6 with TRBJ2-2; D may be TRBD1 (6 bases). The germline gives CDR1 SGHVS, CDR2 FNYEAQ. Trimming pared 4 bases from V and 7 bases from J, leaving 10 bases between. This CDR3 has 13 residues. The CDR3 loop reads CASSYDRNGELFF. CDR3 DNA, as far as it was read: TGTGCCAGCAGCTATGACAGGAACGGGGAG.

Points on this clone: The sequence runs out 3 residues before the end of the CDR3; the remainder is reconstructed from the germline J gene. The rearrangement uses TRBV4-1 and TRBJ2-3; 7 positions agree with TRBD1. The CDR3 has 15 residues. Losses at the gene ends were 4 bases for V and 0 bases for J; bases not matched to a gene: 4. Germline V gene data show CDR1 as MGHRA and CDR2 as YSYEKL. Incomplete CDR3 DNA: TGCGCCAGCAGCCCAGTGACAGGGAGCACAGATACG. Amino acid sequence: CASSPVTGSTDT. The whole CDR3 region reads CASSPVTGSTDTQYF.

As for this clone: Read data end 3 residues before the CDR3 end; the end is taken from the germline J gene. The chain employs TRBV19 and TRBJ1-5; 8 bases align to TRBD1. Germline lookup yields CDR1 LNHDA and CDR2 SQIVND (reference sequence). V was pared by 5 bases and J by 5 bases, with 8 bases of the junction left unmatched. CDR3 length: 15 residues. The CDR3 reads CASSADREPYQPQHF. CDR3 bases read: TGTGCCAGTAGTGCGGACAGGGAACCATATCAGCCC.

Comments on this clone: The observed sequence ends 3 residues before the CDR3 terminus, with the missing tail filled in from the germline J gene. This chain connects TRBV5-4 to TRBJ1-1; weak D call: TRBD1 (6 bases). The CDR3 loop spans 14 amino acids. Looked up from germline, CDR1 is SGHNT and CDR2 is YYREEE (reference sequence). The V end was cut by 1 base, the J end by 0 bases, with 7 bases between. CDR3 DNA, as far as it was read: TGTGCCAGCAGCTTGAGGGGGATGAACACTGAA. Its protein is CASSLRGMNTE. The complete CDR3 reads CASSLRGMNTEAFF. The entire variable domain, with the rest obtained from reference TRBV5-4 and TRBJ1-1, is as follows: ETGVTQSPTHLIKTRGQQVTLRCSSQSGHNTVSWYQQALGQGPQFIFQYYREEENGRGNFPPRFSGLQFPNYSSELNVNALELDDSALYLCASSLRGMNTEAFFGQGTRLTVV.

On this clone: The sequenced fragment ends 3 residues before the CDR3 boundary, so the rest is inferred from the germline J gene. The gene calls are TRBV20-1 and TRBJ1-4; unclear D gene. Germline lookup yields CDR1 DFQATT and CDR2 SNEGSKA (reference sequence). This CDR3 spans 11 amino acids. The germline V and J ends were trimmed by 6 bases and 10 bases, with 12 bases remaining between them. CDR3 residues: CSALEEGKLFF. The part of the CDR3 DNA that was read is TGCAGTGCCTTAGAGGAGGGAAAA.

A word on this clone: The CDR3 end is not reached by the read, which stops 3 residues before it; the germline J gene fills it in. The chain couples TRBV7-9 to TRBJ2-7; unclear D gene. V lost 6 bases and J 2 bases, leaving 5 bases between the germline ends. CDR1 and CDR2 (germline): SEHNR, FQNEAQ (reference sequence). This CDR3 comprises 11 residues. The chain's CDR3 is CASSFAYEQYF. The sequenced part of the CDR3 DNA is TGTGCCAGCAGTTTCGCCTACGAG.

Concerning this clone: The sequence runs out 3 residues before the end of the CDR3; the remainder is reconstructed from the germline J gene. V is TRBV9 and J is TRBJ1-1; 8 bases match TRBD1. The ends lost 0 bases at V and 3 bases at J; junction bases unmatched: 4. The CDR3 length is 15 residues. Germline CDR1 is SGDLS and CDR2 is YYNGEE. Incomplete CDR3 DNA: TGTGCCAGCAGCGTAGATGGGACAGGTGACACTGAA. Translated, it gives CASSVDGTGDTE. The entire CDR3 is CASSVDGTGDTEAFF.

About this clone itself: The CDR3 extends 3 residues past the end of the read, so its final part is completed from the germline J gene. This chain joins TRBV5-1 and TRBJ2-6, with D unclear. The V gene lost 2 bases and the J gene lost 1 base, with 4 bases spanning the gap. In germline, CDR1 is SGHRS, CDR2 YFSETQ. The CDR3 loop spans 14 amino acids. CDR3 in amino acids: CASSFRSGANVLTF. The DNA read from the CDR3 is TGCGCCAGCAGCTTCCGTTCTGGGGCCAACGTC.

Comment on this clone: The read ends 3 residues shy of where the CDR3 ends; the end is completed using the germline J gene. The chain has TRBV9 and TRBJ2-7, with D unresolved. V lost 1 base to trimming and J lost 6 bases, with 11 bases between them. Germline CDR1 SGDLS, CDR2 YYNGEE. The CDR3 consists of 13 residues. Incomplete CDR3 DNA: TGTGCCAGCAGCGTATCTTGGCAGGCCGAG. It yields the protein CASSVSWQAE. The whole CDR3 protein is CASSVSWQAEQYF.

On this clone itself: The read ends 3 residues before the CDR3 terminus; that terminus is restored from the germline J gene. The chain recombines TRBV19 with TRBJ2-3; the match to TRBD1 covers 7 bases. The V segment lost 3 bases and the J segment 1 base; nucleotides outside the gene matches: 4. Germline values: CDR1 LNHDA, CDR2 SQIVND (reference sequence). The CDR3 length is 15 residues. The sequenced part of the CDR3 DNA is TGTGCCAGTAGTATCGAGGGGGCGGGCACAGATACG. Amino acids: CASSIEGAGTDT. Given in full, the CDR3 is CASSIEGAGTDTQYF. The full variable domain, its missing parts supplied by reference TRBV19 and TRBJ2-3, is DGGITQSPKYLFRKEGQNVTLSCEQNLNHDAMYWYRQDPGQGLRLIYYSQIVNDFQKGDIAEGYSVSREKKESFPLTVTSAQKNPTAFYLCASSIEGAGTDTQYFGPGTRLTVL.

Concerning this clone: The read halts 3 residues ahead of the CDR3 end, with the missing end drawn from the germline J gene. The chain links TRBV5-1 to TRBJ2-7; 7 bases map to TRBD2. The CDR3 length is 17 residues. V trimming: 2 bases; J trimming: 0 bases; junction bases outside the gene matches: 11. Germline V gene data show CDR1 as SGHRS and CDR2 as YFSETQ. The DNA read from the CDR3 is TGCGCCAGCAGCTTTCCTTCTAGCGGCAACGGCTCCTACGAG. It yields the protein CASSFPSSGNGSYE. The CDR3 in its entirety is CASSFPSSGNGSYEQYF.

The sequenced part of the CDR3 DNA is TGTGCCCTTTCACCGGTGGGGGGAGGGAGGACAGATACG. Encoded protein: CALSPVGGGRTDT. The whole CDR3 sequence is CALSPVGGGRTDTQYF. V and J are TRBV2 and TRBJ2-3; 7 positions agree with TRBD2. The read halts 3 residues ahead of the CDR3 end, with the missing end drawn from the germline J gene. The germline V gene encodes CDR1 SNHLY and CDR2 FYNNEI. The CDR3 is made up of 16 amino acids. Trimming at V came to 11 bases and at J to 3 bases, leaving 17 bases not matched to a gene.

For this clone: Read coverage stops 3 residues before the CDR3 terminus; the germline J gene supplies the remainder. The chain links TRBV5-4 to TRBJ1-3, with a weak D call TRBD1 (5 bases). CDR1 and CDR2 (germline): SGHNT, YYREEE (reference sequence). Trimming took off 1 base at V and 2 bases at J, with 7 bases between the two ends. The CDR3 covers 14 residues. The sequenced CDR3 bases are TGTGCCAGCAGCTTGCCAGGGACTGGAAACACC. Protein sequence: CASSLPGTGNT. The full CDR3 reads CASSLPGTGNTIYF.

In the case of this clone: The read terminates 3 residues before the CDR3 end, so the remaining end is supplied by the germline J gene. The chain is built from TRBV5-1 and TRBJ2-2, with 8 bases aligning to TRBD1. CDR3 length equals 15 residues. After removal of 3 bases from V and 5 bases from J, the junction contained 6 bases not matched to a gene. Germline V gives CDR1 SGHRS, CDR2 YFSETQ. CDR3 loop: CASSSTGGRTGELFF. The part of the CDR3 DNA that was read is TGCGCCAGCAGCTCTACAGGGGGAAGGACCGGGGAG.

For this clone: The CDR3 end is not reached by the read, which stops 3 residues before it; the germline J gene fills it in. The chain has TRBV20-1 and TRBJ2-1; 11 bases fit TRBD2. From germline, CDR1 is DFQATT and CDR2 SNEGSKA (reference sequence). This CDR3 contains 14 residues. V was pared by 6 bases and J by 4 bases, with 5 bases of the junction left unmatched. The CDR3 spells CSATSGALYNEQFF. The part of the CDR3 DNA that was read is TGCAGTGCGACTAGCGGGGCGCTTTACAATGAG.